Each of the 32 T cell receptor beta chains below was sequenced from the same sample in a study of CD8+CD57+ T cells in acquired aplastic anemia. Investigators profiled TCR beta VDJ and CDR3 from genomic DNA template. TCRdb used MiXCR to reprocess the reads, holding one entry per CDR3 protein. The profile covers 150,000 to 200,000 distinct CDR3 sequences, with around 66% appearing a single time and 40% to 55% taken by the ten largest. The sample taken for sequencing was sorted CD4+, CD8+, or CD8+CD57+ T cells (not recorded which) from PBMCs. Source of these receptors: a human donor with severe aplastic anemia or a healthy control (not recorded which).

V and J are TRBV24-1 and TRBJ2-7, with a possible D match to TRBD2 (6 bases). The CDR3 runs to 16 residues. With 3 bases removed from V and 1 base from J, the gap between germline ends came to 15 bases. Per the germline V gene, CDR1 is KGHDR and CDR2 is SFDVKD. DNA for the CDR3: TGTGCCACCAGTGATGGCGGGGCAGATAGGTCCTACGAGCAGTACTTC. This gives the protein CATSDGGADRSYEQYF.

Only a few counts were recorded for this clonotype. The chain joins TRBV7-2 to TRBJ1-2, with 7 bases fitting TRBD1. Germline V gives CDR1 SGHTA, CDR2 FQGNSA. The CDR3 is 14 residues long. V trimming: 4 bases; J trimming: 6 bases; junction bases outside the gene matches: 8. The CDR3 coding sequence is TGTGCCAGCAGCTCAGGGACAGTCTATAATGGCTACACCTTC. The encoded protein is CASSSGTVYNGYTF.

The chain has TRBV6-1 and TRBJ2-3; the match to TRBD1 covers 8 bases. The CDR3 has 16 amino acids. With 4 bases clipped from V and 0 bases from J, the junction kept 6 bases outside the gene matches. Germline V gives CDR1 MNHNS, CDR2 SASEGT. CDR3 nucleotides: TGTGCCAGCAGTGTACTGACAGGGGCTAGCACAGATACGCAGTATTTT. Protein product: CASSVLTGASTDTQYF.

The chain employs TRBV7-9 and TRBJ1-3; D gene unclear. Trimming left V 7 bases short and J 0 bases short, with 7 bases between. CDR3 size: 13 residues. CDR1 and CDR2 (germline): SEHNR, FQNEAQ (reference sequence). Here the CDR3 reads CASTVSSGNTIYF. Written as DNA, the CDR3 is TGTGCCAGCACCGTGAGCTCTGGAAACACCATATATTTT.

Turning to this clonotype: The junction shows a germline mismatch at one end, possibly a read error. The rearrangement links TRBV7-9 to TRBJ1-1; D call uncertain. There are 13 residues in the CDR3. The germline V gene has CDR1 SEHNR and CDR2 FQNEAQ (reference sequence). DNA of the CDR3: TGTGCCAGCAGCAATAAAAGGGAGACTGACGCTTTCTTT. Amino acids: CASSNKRETDAFF.

On this clonotype itself: Likely a read error: the CDR3 ends without its conserved phenylalanine or tryptophan. The chain links TRBV19 to TRBJ2-7; the match to TRBD1 covers 11 bases. The CDR3 totals 14 residues. Germline loops: CDR1 LNHDA, CDR2 SQIVND (reference sequence). The V gene end was trimmed by 9 bases and the J gene end by 3 bases; junction bases not matched to a gene: 7. The chain's CDR3 is CASNPGTGGYEQYL. CDR3 bases: TGTGCCAGCAACCCCGGGACAGGGGGCTACGAGCAGTACCTC.

The genes are TRBV20-1 and TRBJ2-7, with 7 bases that match TRBD1. V trimming: 5 bases; J trimming: 1 base; junction bases outside the gene matches: 11. Germline-derived CDR1 and CDR2 are DFQATT and SNEGSKA (reference sequence). The CDR3 is 15 residues long. The CDR3 spells CSAAPAGTESYEQYF. As DNA, the CDR3 is TGCAGTGCTGCCCCCGCTGGGACAGAGTCCTACGAGCAGTACTTC.

This clonotype occurred a few times. J is TRBJ2-3 and V is TRBV20-1; tentative D call: TRBD1 (6 bases). Germline V gives CDR1 DFQATT, CDR2 SNEGSKA (reference sequence). The V end was cut by 6 bases, the J end by 0 bases, with 10 bases between. This CDR3 comprises 13 residues. This CDR3 reads CSAPTGSTDTQYF. CDR3 DNA: TGCAGTGCCCCGACAGGTAGCACAGATACGCAGTATTTT.

V usage is TRBV20-1 and J usage is TRBJ1-6; TRBD1 is a possible D gene (6 bases). V lost 7 bases to trimming and J lost 5 bases, with 15 bases between them. Germline V gene data show CDR1 as DFQATT and CDR2 as SNEGSKA (reference sequence). This CDR3 comprises 14 residues. This CDR3 is CSGKIGTNNSPLHF. The CDR3 nucleotides are TGCAGTGGAAAAATTGGGACAAATAATTCACCCCTCCACTTT.

V and J are TRBV2 and TRBJ1-4; 10 bases line up with TRBD1. With V trimmed by 5 bases and J by 8 bases, 11 bases remained unmatched. Germline lookup yields CDR1 SNHLY and CDR2 FYNNEI. CDR3 length: 16 residues. The CDR3 DNA reads as TGTGCCAGCAGTCCGGGACAGGGGATCGGTAGCGAAAAACTGTTTTTT. Its protein product is CASSPGQGIGSEKLFF.

The V gene is TRBV19, the J gene TRBJ1-2, with D possibly matching TRBD1 (6 bases). The V gene lost 6 bases and the J gene lost 3 bases, with 20 bases spanning the gap. The germline V gene has CDR1 LNHDA and CDR2 SQIVND (reference sequence). The CDR3 covers 16 residues. CDR3 sequence (DNA): TGTGCCAGTAGCGTTCAGGGGACGGACAGAGACTATGGCTACACCTTC. Protein: CASSVQGTDRDYGYTF. Using reference TRBV19 and TRBJ1-2 for the parts outside the CDR3, the full variable domain is DGGITQSPKYLFRKEGQNVTLSCEQNLNHDAMYWYRQDPGQGLRLIYYSQIVNDFQKGDIAEGYSVSREKKESFPLTVTSAQKNPTAFYLCASSVQGTDRDYGYTFGSGTRLTVV.

This clonotype occurred once. The V and J genes are TRBV20-1 and TRBJ2-7; 8 bases line up with TRBD2. The ends lost 1 base at V and 1 base at J; junction bases unmatched: 12. The germline V gene has CDR1 DFQATT and CDR2 SNEGSKA (reference sequence). The CDR3 length is 17 residues. The chain's CDR3 is CSARGPGDKRGSYEQYF. CDR3 in DNA: TGCAGTGCTAGAGGTCCGGGGGACAAGCGGGGGTCCTACGAGCAGTACTTC.

The count of this clonotype is one. The rearrangement links TRBV7-3 to TRBJ1-6, with TRBD1 matching 9 bases. The V segment lost 3 bases and the J segment 6 bases; nucleotides outside the gene matches: 3. CDR1 is SGHTA, CDR2 FQGTGA, per germline. The CDR3 is made up of 15 amino acids. The CDR3 bases are TGTGCCAGCAGCTTTGAGGGACAGGGTAATTCACCCCTCCACTTT. It encodes CASSFEGQGNSPLHF. The full variable domain, its missing parts supplied by reference TRBV7-3 and TRBJ1-6, is GAGVSQTPSNKVTEKGKYVELRCDPISGHTALYWYRQSLGQGPEFLIYFQGTGAADDSGLPNDRFFAVRPEGSVSTLKIQRTERGDSAVYLCASSFEGQGNSPLHFGNGTRLTVT.

The chain combines TRBV19 with TRBJ1-2, with D perhaps TRBD1 (5 bases). The CDR3 spans 14 residues. From germline, CDR1 is LNHDA and CDR2 SQIVND (reference sequence). Trimming removed 1 base from V and 4 bases from J, with 10 bases in between. The CDR3 DNA reads TGTGCCAGTAGTATAGCCAGGGAATTCTATGGCTACACCTTC. Translated, it gives CASSIAREFYGYTF.

The table lists this clonotype with many counts. The CDR3 DNA reads TGTGCCAGCAGTCCGGACAGGGCCTATGGCTACACCTTC. Protein product: CASSPDRAYGYTF. The chain carries TRBV6-1 and TRBJ1-2; 8 nucleotides match TRBD1. The length of the CDR3 is 13 residues. V gave up 5 bases and J gave up 4 bases; unmatched junction bases: 3. Germline V gene sequence: CDR1 MNHNS, CDR2 SASEGT.

The chain carries TRBV20-1 and TRBJ2-5; TRBD2 matches at 16 bases. V was clipped by 5 bases and J by 12 bases; unmatched bases: 6. The germline V gene encodes CDR1 DFQATT and CDR2 SNEGSKA (reference sequence). This CDR3 comprises 13 residues. The CDR3 DNA reads as TGCAGTGCTTCCGGGACTAGCGGGAGGGCTGAGTACTTC. This sequence encodes CSASGTSGRAEYF.

This clonotype has just one count. The genes are TRBV20-1 and TRBJ1-1; 8 bases are shared with TRBD1. J was trimmed by 0 bases and V by 1 base; bases with no gene match: 4. Germline lookup yields CDR1 DFQATT and CDR2 SNEGSKA (reference sequence). CDR3 size: 15 residues. CDR3 nucleotide sequence: TGCAGTGCTAGAGCTCAGGGGGCCCTGAACACTGAAGCTTTCTTT. Translated, it gives CSARAQGALNTEAFF.

CDR3 coding DNA: TGTGCCATCAGTGAGCCTAGCGGTATTCTTAGCACAGATACGCAGTATTTT. Residues: CAISEPSGILSTDTQYF. The chain employs TRBV10-3 and TRBJ2-3; 7 bases are shared with TRBD2. The germline gives CDR1 ENHRY, CDR2 SYGVKD. The CDR3 sequence is 17 residues long. V was clipped by 2 bases and J by 0 bases; unmatched bases: 8.

The CDR3 reads CASSGTGQGVNEQFF. For the CDR3, the DNA is TGTGCCAGCAGTGGAACGGGACAGGGAGTGAATGAGCAGTTCTTC. The chain carries TRBV6-1 and TRBJ2-1, with TRBD1 matching 9 bases. Germline assignment: CDR1 MNHNS and CDR2 SASEGT. The CDR3 totals 15 residues. V shed 4 bases, J shed 7 bases, and the junction held 8 bases outside the gene matches.

Details on this clonotype: At one end the junction does not follow the germline gene, possibly because of a read error. V is TRBV5-1 and J is TRBJ2-2; D uncertain. Germline V gene sequence: CDR1 SGHRS, CDR2 YFSETQ. This CDR3 spans 16 amino acids. CDR3 coding DNA: TGTGCCAGCAGCTTAGAGGTCCCCCCGACCACCGGGGAGCTGTTTTTT. This translates into CASSLEVPPTTGELFF.

V and J are TRBV25-1 and TRBJ1-2; maybe TRBD1 (5 bases). The ends were cut back, 2 bases at V and 8 bases at J, with 12 bases in the middle. CDR1 MGHDK and CDR2 SYGVNS come from the germline V gene. CDR3 length: 13 amino acids. CDR3 sequence: CASSELGAPGYTF. The DNA for the CDR3 is TGTGCCAGCAGTGAACTAGGGGCCCCCGGCTACACCTTC.

This chain joins TRBV5-1 and TRBJ2-3; TRBD1 agrees at 9 bases. With 0 bases clipped from V and 5 bases from J, the junction kept 7 bases outside the gene matches. The germline CDR1 and CDR2 sequences are SGHRS and YFSETQ. CDR3 length equals 16 residues. The CDR3 coding sequence is TGCGCCAGCAGCTTGGTAGGACAGGGGATTGTAGATACGCAGTATTTT. This sequence encodes CASSLVGQGIVDTQYF.

This clonotype was recorded a few times. The chain has TRBV14 and TRBJ2-5; no reliable D call. The CDR3 is 13 amino acids. V lost 2 bases, J lost 1 base, and 5 bases lay in between. Germline V gives CDR1 SGHDN, CDR2 FVKESK. The CDR3 sequence: CASSQTLQETQYF. The CDR3, as DNA: TGTGCCAGCAGCCAAACTCTCCAAGAGACCCAGTACTTC.

This clonotype turned up a few times. The rearrangement links TRBV15 to TRBJ2-7, with D unresolved. CDR1 and CDR2 from the germline V gene are LNHNV and YYDKDF (reference sequence). CDR3 length: 16 residues. V lost 0 bases, J lost 6 bases, and 18 bases lay in between. The CDR3 sequence is CATSRDRHRTILEQYF. For the CDR3, the DNA is TGTGCCACCAGCAGAGATCGACACCGGACCATCCTCGAGCAGTACTTC. The full variable domain, in which reference TRBV15 and TRBJ2-7 provide the parts outside the CDR3, is DAMVIQNPRYQVTQFGKPVTLSCSQTLNHNVMYWYQQKSSQAPKLLFHYYDKDFNNEADTPDNFQSRRPNTSFCFLDIRSPGLGDTAMYLCATSRDRHRTILEQYFGPGTRLTVT.

There are a few counts of this clonotype. This chain links TRBV10-2 with TRBJ2-7; 8 nucleotides align to TRBD1. Per germline, CDR1 WSHSY and CDR2 SAAADI. V was clipped by 6 bases and J by 4 bases; unmatched bases: 5. The CDR3 has 13 amino acids. CDR3 sequence: CASSEDRAYEQYF. CDR3 nucleotide sequence: TGCGCCAGCAGCGAGGACAGGGCGTACGAGCAGTACTTC.

The chain uses TRBV19 and TRBJ1-6; 7 positions match TRBD1. Germline values: CDR1 LNHDA, CDR2 SQIVND (reference sequence). The junction had 8 bases not matched to a gene; V was cut back by 5 bases and J by 7 bases. The CDR3 is 15 residues long. CDR3 region: CASSLSPTGNSPLHF. The DNA for the CDR3 is TGTGCCAGTAGTCTCTCACCGACAGGGAATTCACCCCTCCACTTT.

This clonotype was picked up many times. This rearrangement joins TRBV19 to TRBJ2-3; D gene unclear. Germline CDR1 reads LNHDA; CDR2 reads SQIVND (reference sequence). The length of the CDR3 is 16 residues. The germline V and J ends were trimmed by 4 bases and 0 bases, with 14 bases remaining between them. CDR3 protein: CASSNPDRASTDTQYF. CDR3 coding DNA: TGTGCCAGTAGTAACCCGGACCGAGCTAGCACAGATACGCAGTATTTT.

This clonotype has a count of ten or more. The chain uses TRBV7-6 and TRBJ2-1, with 7 nucleotides matching TRBD1. Trimming took 1 base from V and 6 from J; bases not matched to a gene: 6. The CDR3 totals 15 residues. Looked up from germline, CDR1 is SGHVS and CDR2 is FNYEAQ. The CDR3 nucleotides read TGTGCCAGCAGCTTAGTCTGGACAGGACGCAATGAGCAGTTCTTC. Encoded protein: CASSLVWTGRNEQFF.

This clonotype was counted a single time. The chain is built from TRBV7-2 and TRBJ2-3; TRBD1 might be the D (6 bases). This CDR3 spans 14 amino acids. The germline gives CDR1 SGHTA, CDR2 FQGNSA. This CDR3 is CVCGGPSSTDTQYF. The DNA of the CDR3 is TGTGTTTGTGGGGGCCCTTCTAGCACAGATACGCAGTATTTT. Supplemented by reference TRBV7-2 and TRBJ2-3, the full variable domain reads GAGVSQSPSNKVTEKGKDVELRCDPISGHTALYWYRQSLGQGLEFLIYFQGNSAPDKSGLPSDRFSAERTGGSVSTLTIQRTQQEDSAVYLCVCGGPSSTDTQYFGPGTRLTVL.

This clonotype was seen at least ten times. This chain links TRBV20-1 with TRBJ2-3; TRBD2 might be the D (7 bases). Between the trimmed V and J ends, which lost 6 bases and 3 bases, there was a span of 13 bases. The CDR3 is made up of 13 amino acids. Per germline, CDR1 DFQATT and CDR2 SNEGSKA (reference sequence). In DNA form, the CDR3 reads TGCAGTGCCCAAAGCGGGACAACAGATACGCAGTATTTT. It is translated as CSAQSGTTDTQYF.

The rearrangement joins TRBV20-1 to TRBJ2-5; 12 bases map to TRBD2. The CDR3 consists of 18 residues. V trimming: 4 bases; J trimming: 1 base; junction bases outside the gene matches: 13. Germline V gene sequence: CDR1 DFQATT, CDR2 SNEGSKA (reference sequence). The CDR3 DNA follows: TGCAGTGCTACCCCGACTAGCGGGGGCCTCGGGGGCCAAGAGACCCAGTACTTC. It encodes CSATPTSGGLGGQETQYF.

This chain links TRBV11-2 with TRBJ2-7; the D gene is possibly TRBD1 (6 bases). CDR1 and CDR2 from the germline V gene are SGHAT and FQNNGV. The CDR3 sequence is 13 residues long. V lost 4 bases, J lost 2 bases, and 9 bases lay in between. As DNA, the CDR3 is TGTGCCAGCAGCTACGACAGGACCTACGAGCAGTACTTC. Its translation: CASSYDRTYEQYF.